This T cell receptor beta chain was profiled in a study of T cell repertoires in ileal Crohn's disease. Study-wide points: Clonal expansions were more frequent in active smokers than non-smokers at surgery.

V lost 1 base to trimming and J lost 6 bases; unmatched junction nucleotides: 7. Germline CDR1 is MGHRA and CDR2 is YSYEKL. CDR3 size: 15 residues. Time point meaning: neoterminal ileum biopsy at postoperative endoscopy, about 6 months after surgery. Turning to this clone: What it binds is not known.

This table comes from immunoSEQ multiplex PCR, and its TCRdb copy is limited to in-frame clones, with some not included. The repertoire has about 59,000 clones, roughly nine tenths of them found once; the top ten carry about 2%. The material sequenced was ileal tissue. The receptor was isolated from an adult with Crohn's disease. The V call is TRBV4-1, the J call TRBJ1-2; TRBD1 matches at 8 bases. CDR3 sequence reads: CASSQVQGAIDGYTF. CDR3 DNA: TGCGCCAGCAGCCAAGTGCAGGGGGCCATTGATGGCTACACCTTC.